These T cell receptor beta chains were read from a single sample in a study of T cells in Graves' hyperthyroidism and ophthalmopathy. TCRdb reanalysed the multiplex PCR reads using MiXCR and keeps one entry per CDR3 protein. The repertoire holds about 480,000 distinct CDR3 sequences, approximately 14% seen once, with around a sixth in the top ten. Sequenced: blood. These receptor sequences come from a woman between 18 and 29 years old with Graves' hyperthyroidism. Both conserved end residues are part of each CDR3.

TRBJ1-2 | TRBV5-4 | CASSLVGDFYGYTF
TRBJ2-1 | TRBV20-1 | CSARGQEMSSYNEQFF
TRBJ1-5 | TRBV6-1 | CASSSQGLGGNQPQHF
TRBJ2-1 | TRBV5-5 | CASSADSHNEQFF
TRBJ2-3 | TRBV29-1 | CSSSRGYGTDTQYF
TRBJ1-3 | TRBV6-6 | CASSYPGSSGNTIYF
TRBJ1-2 | TRBV19 | CASSIDRGEGGTGYTF
TRBJ1-2 | TRBV9 | CASSDPGVGYTF
TRBJ2-3 | TRBV3-1 | CASSQDSGPDTQYF
TRBJ1-3 | TRBV6-5 | CASSYTGDSGNTIYF
TRBJ2-1 | TRBV5-1 | CASRTQGTGYDNEQFF
TRBJ1-5 | TRBV9 | CASSVTGVNQPQHF
TRBJ1-1 | TRBV4-2 | CASSVQRDTEAFF
TRBJ2-1 | TRBV12-3/TRBV12-4 | CASSFRPGLAGVRDNEQFF
TRBJ2-7 | TRBV12-3/TRBV12-4 | CASSLGPDEQYF
TRBJ2-3 | TRBV5-1 | CATGPSGLTKDTQYF
TRBJ2-3 | TRBV27 | CASSLSGPGRRTDTQYF
TRBJ2-1 | TRBV27 | CASSPIARGNNEQFF